Given below is one T cell receptor beta chain in context. The target antigen is unknown. The sample is drawn from a study of T-cell reconstitution after alpha-beta-depleted transplantation in children. Germline V gene lookup returns CDR1 MNHEY and CDR2 SVGEGT. CDR3 length: 14 amino acids. V lost 4 bases to trimming and J lost 9 bases, with 13 bases between them. Preparation of the TCRbeta library involved a method that used unique molecular identifiers. TCRdb itself ran the PCR reads through MiXCR, one entry per CDR3 protein. Of some 830,000 distinct CDR3 sequences detected, about 15% appear once; the ten largest clones hold around 4.5%. Points from the study as a whole: Where alpha-beta T cells came from about two months after transplant was reportedly several hundred expanded graft clones. T cells produced anew were the main source of T-cell counts and diversity one year after transplant. Some patients' high day-60 TCRbeta diversity was attributed to recipient cells surviving conditioning.

The V gene is TRBV6-2 or TRBV6-3, the J gene TRBJ1-6, with a weak D call TRBD1 (5 bases). The TCR originated in a male patient younger than 18 who had a stem cell transplant for acute lymphoblastic leukemia, so the T cells may come from the graft donor. The sequences come from PBMCs, mostly from graft donor cells, collected 360 days after TCRalphabeta/CD19-depleted stem cell transplant. As DNA, the CDR3 is TGTGCCAGCAGTTCACGGGGCAGCGTTTCACCCCTCCACTTT. It codes for CASSSRGSVSPLHF.